This T cell receptor (beta chain) was documented in a study of cytomegalovirus exposure and HLA in healthy donors. CDR1 and CDR2 from the germline V gene are SGHAT and FQNNGV. This CDR3 has 14 amino acids. With 8 bases removed from V and 3 bases from J, the gap between germline ends came to 16 bases. A remark on this clone: Its antigen is unknown.

PCR primers comprised 60 Vbeta and 13 Jbeta primers. The data were produced by immunoSEQ multiplex PCR, yet TCRdb's version contains in-frame clones alone and is incomplete. The sample yields 150,000 or so clones, 60% to 75% seen once. Overall study results and limits: Across all donors, roughly uniform sequencing depth was an assumption of the presence/absence analyses.

The source is a man aged 18 to 35 in good health and CMV-seronegative. Specimen: PBMCs. The chain carries TRBV11-2 and TRBJ1-2, with a tentative D call TRBD1 (6 bases). Written as DNA, the CDR3 is TGTGCCAGCTGGGAGACAGGAGTTCACTATGGCTACACCTTC. Its translation: CASWETGVHYGYTF. The full variable domain, completed using reference TRBV11-2 and TRBJ1-2, is EAGVAQSPRYKIIEKRQSVAFWCNPISGHATLYWYQQILGQGPKLLIQFQNNGVVDDSQLPKDRFSAERLKGVDSTLKIQPAKLEDSAVYLCASWETGVHYGYTFGSGTRLTVV.